This section outlines one TCR beta chain sequence together with its context. Germline loops: CDR1 SGHVS, CDR2 FNYEAQ. The V gene lost 1 base and the J gene lost 7 bases, with 16 bases spanning the gap. The CDR3 covers 15 residues. The source of the sample is a study of T-cell memory formation after mild COVID-19. Using constant-segment primers, 5'RACE produced TCR alpha and TCR beta cDNA libraries carrying sample barcodes and UMIs. MiXCR, run by TCRdb on the 5' RACE reads, gives a single entry per CDR3 protein. The sample lists roughly 550,000 distinct CDR3 sequences, approximately 20% occurring once.

This receptor was identified in an adult woman who had mild COVID-19 (a few samples of this study predate the infection). Cell type and time point are not known. The chain is built from TRBV7-6 and TRBJ1-2; D is perhaps TRBD1 (5 bases). Input material: PBMCs or a T cell subset sorted from them (not recorded which). CDR3 residues: CASSLEGSGGFGYTF. Here the CDR3 DNA reads TGTGCCAGCAGCTTAGAGGGGTCCGGGGGGTTTGGCTACACCTTC.